This record looks at one T cell receptor beta chain sequence and its context. What it recognizes is unknown. Produced via immunoSEQ multiplex PCR; TCRdb's table is partial and in-frame only. The sample holds approximately 180,000 clones, about 82% seen once. The sample originates from a study of cytomegalovirus exposure and HLA in healthy donors. The CDR3 totals 18 residues. The germline V gene encodes CDR1 MGHRA and CDR2 YSYEKL. V shed 0 bases, J shed 1 base, and the junction held 5 bases outside the gene matches. Regarding the study as a whole: According to the study, roughly 160 TCR beta chains were cytomegalovirus-associated. In vitro, a few CMV-associated chains proved specific for CMV antigens.

The sequence derives from a young woman in good health and CMV-seronegative. What was sequenced was PBMCs. V usage is TRBV4-1 and J usage is TRBJ2-1, with 11 bases that match TRBD2. The CDR3 sequence is CASSQEGSGRVSYNEQFF. DNA of the CDR3: TGCGCCAGCAGCCAAGAAGGTAGCGGGAGGGTATCCTACAATGAGCAGTTCTTC.